The source of this T cell receptor beta chain is a study of blood T cells in healthy people across ages. At least ten counts were recorded for this clonotype. Combining a sample-barcoded 5' primer with a J-beta primer mix, a second PCR ran for roughly 7 to 12 cycles. TCRdb called the 5' RACE reads again in MiXCR, with one record for every CDR3 protein. The sample lists 1.5 million to 2 million distinct CDR3 sequences; over 25% were seen once. Between the trimmed V and J ends, which lost 4 bases and 2 bases, there was a span of 12 bases. The CDR3 contains 14 residues. CDR1 is KGHSH and CDR2 is LQKENI in the germline V gene.

The J gene is TRBJ2-7, the V gene TRBV18, with D perhaps assigned TRBD1 or TRBD2 (5 bases each). The clonotype comes from a woman aged 25 to 39 in good health. Sequenced: blood. This chain's CDR3 is CASSHGDLPYEQYF. CDR3 sequence (DNA): TGTGCCAGCTCACACGGGGACCTTCCCTACGAGCAGTACTTC.